The entry below describes one TCR beta chain. Its antigen is unidentified. Amplification used 60 Vbeta primers and 13 Jbeta primers. TCRdb's table, derived via immunoSEQ multiplex PCR, lists solely in-frame clones and lacks some. In the table there are 120,000 or so clones, 55% to 75% of which are singletons. Healthy individuals who donated bone marrow served as the donors. These data come from a study of cytomegalovirus exposure and HLA in healthy donors. Study background: Earlier findings included 117 million unique TCR beta sequences obtained from 170 million or so T cells. The study, taken as a whole, reports: TCR beta V- and J-gene trimming, according to a later analysis, was linked to a missense DCLRE1C variant. In a later analysis, a genetic analysis reported fewer productive-TCR N-insertions in an Asian-associated ancestry cluster than the cohort average.

The TCR sequence derives from a man aged 25 to 40 in good health and CMV-seropositive. The source material was PBMCs.

The chain's CDR3 is CASGTLGGLTYEQYF. As DNA, the CDR3 is TGTGCCAGCGGAACCCTCGGCGGTCTAACCTACGAGCAGTACTTC. The J gene is TRBJ2-7, the V gene TRBV6-4; D is undetermined. Looked up from germline, CDR1 is MRHNA and CDR2 is SNTAGT. Between the trimmed V and J ends, which lost 8 bases and 2 bases, there was a span of 19 bases. The CDR3 consists of 15 residues.